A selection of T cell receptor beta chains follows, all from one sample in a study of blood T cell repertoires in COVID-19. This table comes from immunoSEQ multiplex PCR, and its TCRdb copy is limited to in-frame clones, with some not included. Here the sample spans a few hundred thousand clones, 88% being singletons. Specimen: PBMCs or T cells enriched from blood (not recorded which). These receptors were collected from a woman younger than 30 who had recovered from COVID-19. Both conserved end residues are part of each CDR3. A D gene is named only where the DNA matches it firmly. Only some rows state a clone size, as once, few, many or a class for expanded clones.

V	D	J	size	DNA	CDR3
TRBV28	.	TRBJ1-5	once	TGTGCCAGCAGTTTCGATCAGCCCCAGCATTTT	CASSFDQPQHF
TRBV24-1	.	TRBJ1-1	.	TGTGCCACCAGTGACCCGGACAGCACTGAAGCTTTCTTT	CATSDPDSTEAFF
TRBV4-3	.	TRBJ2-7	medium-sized	TGCGCCAGCAGCCAAGATCTAGCCAGGGAGGTGGTAGACGAGCAGTACTTC	CASSQDLAREVVDEQYF
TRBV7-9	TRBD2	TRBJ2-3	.	TGTGCCAGCAGCTTAGACTTTTATGGCGGGGGTAGCACAGATACGCAGTATTTT	CASSLDFYGGGSTDTQYF
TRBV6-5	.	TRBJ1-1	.	TGTGCCAGCAGTTACTCCCAGGCCACCGGCACTGAAGCTTTCTTT	CASSYSQATGTEAFF
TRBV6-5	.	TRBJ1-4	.	TGTGCCAGCAGCGGACAGTACAATGAAAAACTGTTTTTT	CASSGQYNEKLFF
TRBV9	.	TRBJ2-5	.	TGTGCCAGCAGCGAGACTATTTACCAAGAGACCCAGTACTTC	CASSETIYQETQYF
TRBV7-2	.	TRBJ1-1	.	TGTGCCAGCAGCTTAGGGTGGACTCCTGAAGCTTTCTTT	CASSLGWTPEAFF
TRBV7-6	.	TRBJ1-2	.	TGTGCCAGCAGCTTAGGACAGTACTATGGCTACACCTTC	CASSLGQYYGYTF
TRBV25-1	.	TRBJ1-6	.	TGTGCCAGCAGTGACTTAACCACAGGCAGAATCGCTTCACCCCTCCACTTT	CASSDLTTGRIASPLHF
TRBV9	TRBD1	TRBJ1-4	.	TGTGCCAGCAGCGCTACAGGGGGCAAAAATGAAAAACTGTTTTTT	CASSATGGKNEKLFF
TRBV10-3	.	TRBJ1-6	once	TGTGCCATCAGGACTAACGGGAGTTCACCCCTCCACTTT	CAIRTNGSSPLHF
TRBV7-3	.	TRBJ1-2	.	TGTGCCAGCAGCTTGGACAGTGATAACTATGGCTACACCTTC	CASSLDSDNYGYTF
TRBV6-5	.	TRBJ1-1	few	TGTGCCAGCAGTTACTCAGGGGTCAACACTGAAGCTTTCTTT	CASSYSGVNTEAFF
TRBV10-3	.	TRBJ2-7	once	.	CAIRGSGQGYEQYF
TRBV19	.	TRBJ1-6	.	TGTGCCAGTAGTAATTATCCGAATTCACCCCTCCACTTT	CASSNYPNSPLHF